This T cell receptor (beta chain) derives from a study of identical twins' blood T cells. The germline CDR1 and CDR2 sequences are DFQATT and SNEGSKA (reference sequence). The CDR3 has 13 amino acids. V dropped 6 bases and J dropped 5 bases, with 16 bases sitting between them. TCRdb re-called the 5' RACE reads through MiXCR, storing one row per CDR3 protein. This table has a few hundred thousand distinct CDR3 sequences, roughly 30% appearing once. This clonotype was observed a handful of times. The J gene is TRBJ1-2, the V gene TRBV20-1; no clear D gene. This receptor was identified in a woman between 18 and 50 years old in good health. The sample taken for sequencing was PBMCs. The CDR3 is CSATEGSLYGYTF. CDR3 in DNA: TGCAGTGCGACCGAGGGTTCCCTGTATGGCTACACCTTC.